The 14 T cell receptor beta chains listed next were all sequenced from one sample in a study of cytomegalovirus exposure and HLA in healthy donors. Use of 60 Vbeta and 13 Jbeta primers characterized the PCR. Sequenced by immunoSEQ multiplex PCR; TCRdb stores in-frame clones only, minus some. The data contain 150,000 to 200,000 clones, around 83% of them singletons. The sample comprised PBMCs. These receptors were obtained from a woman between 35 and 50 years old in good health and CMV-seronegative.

As DNA, the CDR3 is TGTGCCATCAGACAGGGGGAGAGCTTCGGCGAGCAGTACTTC. This translates into CAIRQGESFGEQYF. This chain links TRBV10-3 with TRBJ2-5; 8 bases agree with TRBD1. The J call could be wrong; TRBJ2-7 is a better fit for the DNA end. CDR3 length: 14 residues. Looked up from germline, CDR1 is ENHRY and CDR2 is SYGVKD.

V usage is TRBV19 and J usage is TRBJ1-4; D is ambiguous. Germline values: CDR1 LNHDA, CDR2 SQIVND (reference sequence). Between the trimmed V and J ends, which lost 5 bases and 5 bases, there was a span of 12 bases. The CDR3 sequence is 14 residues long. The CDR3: CASSFGIENEKLFF. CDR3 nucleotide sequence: TGTGCCAGTAGTTTCGGGATAGAGAATGAAAAACTGTTTTTT.

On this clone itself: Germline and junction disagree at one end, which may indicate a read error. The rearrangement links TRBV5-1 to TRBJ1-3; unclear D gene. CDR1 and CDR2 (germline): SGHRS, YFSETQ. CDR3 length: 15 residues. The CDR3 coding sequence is TGCGCCAGCAGAGAGACGGGGAGCTCTGGAAACGCCATATATTTT. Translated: CASRETGSSGNAIYF.

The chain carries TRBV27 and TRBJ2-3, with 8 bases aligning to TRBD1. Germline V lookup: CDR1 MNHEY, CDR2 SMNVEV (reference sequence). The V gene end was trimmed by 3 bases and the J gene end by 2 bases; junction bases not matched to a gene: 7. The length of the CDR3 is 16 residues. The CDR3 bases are TGTGCCAGCAGTTTCGGACAGGGTCAGTACACAGATACGCAGTATTTT. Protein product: CASSFGQGQYTDTQYF.

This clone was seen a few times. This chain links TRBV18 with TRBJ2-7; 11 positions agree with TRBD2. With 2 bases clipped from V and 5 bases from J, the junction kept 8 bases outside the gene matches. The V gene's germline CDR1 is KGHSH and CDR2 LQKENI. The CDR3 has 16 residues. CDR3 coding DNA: TGTGCCAGCTCACCATATATTACTAGCGGGAGCAACGAGCAGTACGTC. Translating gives CASSPYITSGSNEQYV.

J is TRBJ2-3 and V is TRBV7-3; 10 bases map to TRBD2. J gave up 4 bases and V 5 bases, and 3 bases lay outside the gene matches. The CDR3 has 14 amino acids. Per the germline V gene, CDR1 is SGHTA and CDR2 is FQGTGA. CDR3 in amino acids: CASSPGLASDTQYF. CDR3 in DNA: TGTGCCAGCAGCCCGGGACTAGCGTCAGATACGCAGTATTTT. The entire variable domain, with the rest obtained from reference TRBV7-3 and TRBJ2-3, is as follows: GAGVSQTPSNKVTEKGKYVELRCDPISGHTALYWYRQSLGQGPEFLIYFQGTGAADDSGLPNDRFFAVRPEGSVSTLKIQRTERGDSAVYLCASSPGLASDTQYFGPGTRLTVL.

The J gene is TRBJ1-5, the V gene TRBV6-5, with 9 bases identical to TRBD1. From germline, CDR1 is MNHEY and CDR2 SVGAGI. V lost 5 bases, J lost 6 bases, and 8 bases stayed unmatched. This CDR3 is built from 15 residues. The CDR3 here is CASSPKRDRVQPQHF. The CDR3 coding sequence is TGTGCCAGCAGTCCAAAACGGGACAGGGTTCAGCCCCAGCATTTT.

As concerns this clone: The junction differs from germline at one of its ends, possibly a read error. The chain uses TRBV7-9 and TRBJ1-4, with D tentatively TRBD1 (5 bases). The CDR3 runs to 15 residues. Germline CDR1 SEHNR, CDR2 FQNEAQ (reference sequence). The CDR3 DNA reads TGTTCCAGCAGCCTCCTTGGGGCATCAAATGAAAAACTGTTTTTT. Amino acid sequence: CSSSLLGASNEKLFF.

The CDR3 nucleotides are TGTGCCAGCAGCCCACAGGGGGGGAATGTGGGCTATGGCTACACCTTC. Amino acids: CASSPQGGNVGYGYTF. This chain links TRBV7-3 with TRBJ1-2; TRBD1 matches 8 bases. The CDR3 loop spans 16 amino acids. CDR1 is SGHTA and CDR2 is FQGTGA in the germline V gene. J gave up 4 bases and V 5 bases, and 12 bases lay outside the gene matches.

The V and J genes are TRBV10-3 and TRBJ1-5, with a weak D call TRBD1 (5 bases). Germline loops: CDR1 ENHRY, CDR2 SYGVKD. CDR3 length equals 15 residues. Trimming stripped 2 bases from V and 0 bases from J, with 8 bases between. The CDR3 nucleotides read TGTGCCATCAGTGAGGCGGGGCATAGCAATCAGCCCCAGCATTTT. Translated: CAISEAGHSNQPQHF.

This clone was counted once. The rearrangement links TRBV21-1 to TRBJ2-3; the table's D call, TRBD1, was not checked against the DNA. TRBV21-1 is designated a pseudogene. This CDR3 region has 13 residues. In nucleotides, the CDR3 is TGTGCCAGCAGCAAAAAAGGGGTAGATACGCAGTATTTT. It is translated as CASSKKGVDTQYF.

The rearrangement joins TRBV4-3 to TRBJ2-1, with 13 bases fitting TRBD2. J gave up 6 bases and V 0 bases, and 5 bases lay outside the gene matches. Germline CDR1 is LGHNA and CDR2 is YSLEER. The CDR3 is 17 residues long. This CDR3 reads CASSQEGRLAGGNEQFF. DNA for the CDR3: TGCGCCAGCAGCCAAGAGGGAAGACTAGCGGGGGGCAATGAGCAGTTCTTC.

The DNA of the CDR3 is TGTGCCAGTAGCCGTTGGGGCCGGACGAACACCGGGGAGCTGTTTTTT. Protein: CASSRWGRTNTGELFF. The rearrangement links TRBV19 to TRBJ2-2; a possible D gene is TRBD1 (5 bases). The CDR3 spans 16 residues. Trimming left V 6 bases short and J 0 bases short, with 14 bases between. Germline loops: CDR1 LNHDA, CDR2 SQIVND (reference sequence).

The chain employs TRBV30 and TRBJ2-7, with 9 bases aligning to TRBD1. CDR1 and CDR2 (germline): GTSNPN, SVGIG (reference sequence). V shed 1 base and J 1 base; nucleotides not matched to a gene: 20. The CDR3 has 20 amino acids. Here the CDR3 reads CAWSAIPGTGSPFPSYEQYF. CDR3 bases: TGTGCCTGGAGTGCTATTCCCGGGACAGGGAGTCCTTTCCCTTCCTACGAGCAGTACTTC.